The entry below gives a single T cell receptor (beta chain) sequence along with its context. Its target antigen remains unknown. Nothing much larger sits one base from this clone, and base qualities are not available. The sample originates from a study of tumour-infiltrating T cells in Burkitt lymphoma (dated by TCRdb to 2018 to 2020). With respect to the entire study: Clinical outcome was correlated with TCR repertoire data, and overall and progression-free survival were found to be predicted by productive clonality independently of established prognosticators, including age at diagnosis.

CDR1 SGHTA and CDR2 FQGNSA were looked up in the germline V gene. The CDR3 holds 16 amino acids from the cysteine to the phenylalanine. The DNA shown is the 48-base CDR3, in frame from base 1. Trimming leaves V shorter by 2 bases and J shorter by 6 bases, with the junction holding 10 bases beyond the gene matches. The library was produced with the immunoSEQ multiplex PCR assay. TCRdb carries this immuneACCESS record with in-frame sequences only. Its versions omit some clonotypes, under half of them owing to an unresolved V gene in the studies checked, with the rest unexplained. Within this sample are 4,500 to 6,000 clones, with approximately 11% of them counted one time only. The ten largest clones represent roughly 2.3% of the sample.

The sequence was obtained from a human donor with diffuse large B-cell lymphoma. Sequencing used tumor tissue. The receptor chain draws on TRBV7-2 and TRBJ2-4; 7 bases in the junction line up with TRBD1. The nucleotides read TGTGCCAGCAGCTTACGATTCCGGGACAGAAGAAACATTCAGTACTTC. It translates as CASSLRFRDRRNIQYF.